The 9 T cell receptor beta chains below were found in one sample sequenced in a study of CD8 T cells in Susac syndrome (dated by TCRdb to between 2018 and 2021). Receptor amplification or capture employed the immunoSEQ multiplex PCR assay. RNA was extracted using the RNeasy kit, and about 0.5 to 1 ug of the RNA was reverse transcribed with random hexamers. Through fastp at Q25 and MiXCR, TCRdb rebuilt clones from the public reads, retaining in-frame beta chains. Rows with one shared CDR3 protein collapse into an entry with the most common genes and DNA. In all, the sample holds about 180,000 distinct CDR3 sequences, and approximately 96% of those were seen once. Jointly, the top ten make up 0.15% to 0.2% of the sample. Sequencing was done on a sample of CD8+ T cells from PBMCs. The receptor source for this set is a human donor with multiple sclerosis.

The gene calls are TRBV20-1 and TRBJ2-1; 10 bases map to TRBD2. V lost 5 bases to trimming and J lost 3 bases; unmatched junction nucleotides: 7. This CDR3 spans 15 amino acids. The germline V gene encodes CDR1 DFQATT and CDR2 SNEGSKA (reference sequence). The CDR3: CSAQTSGTFYNEQFF. The CDR3 bases are TGCAGTGCTCAAACTAGCGGGACCTTCTACAATGAGCAGTTCTTC.

The rearrangement joins TRBV9 to TRBJ2-1, with TRBD2 matching 11 bases. The CDR3 loop spans 16 amino acids. Germline trimming cut 3 bases from V and 6 bases from J; bases unmatched to any gene: 8. Germline CDR1 is SGDLS and CDR2 is YYNGEE. CDR3 bases: TGTGCCAGCAGCGGTAGCGGGAGGGATTTTGGCAATGAGCAGTTCTTC. It is translated as CASSGSGRDFGNEQFF.

The chain couples TRBV15 to TRBJ1-1; D remains unclear. The CDR3 covers 13 residues. With 0 bases removed from V and 4 bases from J, the gap between germline ends came to 6 bases. Germline CDR1 and CDR2: LNHNV and YYDKDF (reference sequence). The chain's CDR3 is CATSRDRGTEAFF. The CDR3 DNA sequence: TGTGCCACCAGCAGAGATCGTGGCACTGAAGCTTTCTTT.

This clonotype was seen a single time. This rearrangement joins TRBV15 to TRBJ2-7; TRBD1 might be the D (6 bases). Trimming stripped 0 bases from V and 2 bases from J, with 14 bases between. The CDR3 is 16 amino acids. Germline values: CDR1 LNHNV, CDR2 YYDKDF (reference sequence). The CDR3 DNA follows: TGTGCCACCAGCAGAGAAACAGGGATTTCTACCTACGAGCAGTACTTC. As protein: CATSRETGISTYEQYF. Combining the CDR3 with reference TRBV15 and TRBJ2-7 gives the whole variable domain DAMVIQNPRYQVTQFGKPVTLSCSQTLNHNVMYWYQQKSSQAPKLLFHYYDKDFNNEADTPDNFQSRRPNTSFCFLDIRSPGLGDTAMYLCATSRETGISTYEQYFGPGTRLTVT.

This chain uses TRBV28 with TRBJ2-7; possibly TRBD1 for D (6 bases). V lost 3 bases to trimming and J lost 6 bases, with 15 bases between them. This CDR3 is 14 amino acids long. The germline CDR1 and CDR2 sequences are MDHEN and SYDVKM. In DNA form, the CDR3 reads TGTGCCAGCAGTTTGCGTGGGGGCGAAGGCGAGCAGTACTTC. Protein sequence: CASSLRGGEGEQYF.

This clonotype showed up just once. The rearrangement uses TRBV4-2 and TRBJ2-6, with D possibly being TRBD2 (6 bases). The CDR3 runs to 18 residues. Germline values: CDR1 LGHNA, CDR2 YNFKEQ. Trimming pared 4 bases from V and 1 base from J, leaving 17 bases between. The CDR3 loop reads CASSRGRGASSGANVLTF. The CDR3 DNA is TGTGCCAGCAGCCGAGGGCGCGGGGCTTCGTCTGGGGCCAACGTCCTGACTTTC.

The chain employs TRBV12-5 and TRBJ1-1; TRBD1 aligns across 7 bases. Germline V gives CDR1 LGHNT, CDR2 FRNRAP. V was clipped by 6 bases and J by 8 bases; unmatched bases: 9. This CDR3 region has 13 residues. The chain's CDR3 is CASGLGTDLEAFF. The CDR3 coding sequence is TGTGCTAGTGGCCTCGGGACAGACCTCGAAGCTTTCTTT. The full variable domain, in which reference TRBV12-5 and TRBJ1-1 provide the parts outside the CDR3, is DARVTQTPRHKVTEMGQEVTMRCQPILGHNTVFWYRQTMMQGLELLAYFRNRAPLDDSGMPKDRFSAEMPDATLATLKIQPSEPRDSAVYFCASGLGTDLEAFFGQGTRLTVV.

This chain links TRBV11-2 with TRBJ2-1; no firm D call. Germline V gives CDR1 SGHAT, CDR2 FQNNGV. The CDR3 contains 12 residues. Trimming pared 0 bases from V and 7 bases from J, leaving 4 bases between. CDR3 sequence reads: CASSLDFNEQFF. CDR3 in DNA: TGTGCCAGCAGCTTAGACTTTAATGAGCAGTTCTTC.

The chain combines TRBV18 with TRBJ2-3; D ambiguous. This CDR3 is 15 amino acids long. CDR1 and CDR2 from the germline V gene are KGHSH and LQKENI. The germline V and J ends were trimmed by 3 bases and 3 bases, with 13 bases remaining between them. The CDR3 loop reads CASSPPPAGTDTQYF. The CDR3 nucleotides read TGTGCCAGCTCACCGCCTCCCGCCGGGACAGATACGCAGTATTTT.